This is a list of T cell receptor beta chains from one sample in a study of CXCR3-negative and CXCR3-positive naive CD8 T cells. After re-calling the 5' RACE reads, TCRdb lists one entry per CDR3 protein, DNA absent. Recorded here are about 150,000 distinct CDR3 sequences; the top ten clones represent nearly 0.5%. What was sequenced was naive CXCR3+ CD8+ T cells from blood. The receptors derive from a human donor in good health. Some clones in this sample may be carry-over from other donors' samples. CDR3s include the opening cysteine and the closing phenylalanine or tryptophan.

>TRBV15|TRBJ1-2
CATSRLGGGMIEDYGYTF
>TRBV29-1|TRBJ2-3
CSVEGTRGATDTQYF
>TRBV13|TRBJ2-1
CASSSRTSGGAGNEQFF
>TRBV6-6|TRBJ2-5
CASTLVKVPTVDNGETQYF
>TRBV19|TRBJ2-7
CASSTSGFSYEQYF
>TRBV5-1|TRBJ2-1
CASSPDRGNRNEQFF
>TRBV4-1|TRBJ2-1
CASSRHASGGFNNEQFF
>TRBV28|TRBJ2-2
CASSPAGYTGELFF
>TRBV20-1|TRBJ2-7
CSAREESALYEQYF
>TRBV14|TRBJ2-1
CASSSSGGQFF
>TRBV20-1|TRBJ2-7
CSARDHRGALRWSEQYF
>TRBV2|TRBJ2-7
CASSARGVSSYEQYF
>TRBV20-1|TRBJ2-7
CSARDMQAVIYEQYF
>TRBV7-9|TRBJ1-2
CAIEPVVNYGYTF
>TRBV11-3|TRBJ1-1
CASSLELRGNTEAFF
>TRBV14|TRBJ2-5
CASSQPEARRETQYF
>TRBV3-1|TRBJ2-5
CASSPSLQLAGGEYQETQYF
>TRBV12-3/TRBV12-4|TRBJ2-1
CASSLGDEQFF
>TRBV5-8|TRBJ1-2
CASSLATGMFLIHGYTF
>TRBV6-5|TRBJ2-2
CASKKDLTYTGELFF
>TRBV28|TRBJ2-7
CASRNLQGYEQYF